These 3 T cell receptor beta chains originate from one sample sequenced in a study of blood T cells in healthy people across ages. For the second PCR, which ran for about 6 to 12 cycles, a sample-barcoded 5' primer and a J-beta primer mix were used. TCRdb passed the 5' RACE reads through MiXCR, listing each CDR3 protein once. Found here are about 1.8 million distinct CDR3 sequences, roughly 50% of them singletons; the top ten hold 2.1%. Sequences were obtained from blood. These receptors all come from a woman aged 40 to 49 in good health.

The rearrangement joins TRBV4-2 to TRBJ1-2; D is undetermined. The CDR3 consists of 15 residues. Trimming took off 0 bases at V and 0 bases at J, with 8 bases between the two ends. CDR1 is LGHNA and CDR2 is YNFKEQ in the germline V gene. The CDR3, as DNA: TGTGCCAGCAGCCAAGACCAGAATGCTAACTATGGCTACACCTTC. The encoded protein is CASSQDQNANYGYTF.

This chain links TRBV5-1 with TRBJ2-3; D may match TRBD1 or TRBD2 (5 bases each). The germline gives CDR1 SGHRS, CDR2 YFSETQ. The CDR3 has 17 amino acids. V was clipped by 4 bases and J by 2 bases, with 20 bases between them. The CDR3 coding sequence is TGCGCCAGCAGCCAACATCCCGGGACGGTATACACAGATACGCAGTATTTT. Its protein product is CASSQHPGTVYTDTQYF.

This clonotype has more than one count but fewer than ten. The rearrangement links TRBV7-2 to TRBJ2-1; TRBD2 aligns across 10 bases. The CDR3 is 15 residues long. V dropped 2 bases and J dropped 9; count of bases not matched to a gene: 7. Germline loops: CDR1 SGHTA, CDR2 FQGNSA. CDR3 in DNA: TGTGCCAGCAGCTTACAGCGGGGGGGCGTCGGTGAGCAGTTCTTC. Translated: CASSLQRGGVGEQFF.